This record covers a single T cell receptor beta chain. This specimen comes from a study of blood T cell repertoires in COVID-19. Study summary: The study drew acute and convalescent COVID-19 samples from the United States, Italy and Spain.

Per the study methods: From reference gene primer amplification, estimates of nucleated cell counts were derived. Libraries were prepared by immunoSEQ multiplex PCR; TCRdb keeps only in-frame clonotypes and omits some of them. V and J calls and clone size are copied from that table; D and trimming were computed from the DNA. The sample records 260,000 or so clones, under 90% being singletons. Germline V gene data show CDR1 as GTSNPN and CDR2 as SVGIG (reference sequence). CDR3 length: 16 amino acids. Trimming pared 3 bases from V and 0 bases from J, leaving 17 bases between. Grouping used clinical history reported by participants in a survey and questionnaire.

The V and J genes are TRBV30 and TRBJ1-1; tentative D call: TRBD1 (5 bases). The sequenced material came from PBMCs or T cells enriched from blood (not recorded which). This receptor was identified in a man between 18 and 29 years old who had recovered from COVID-19. This CDR3 is CAWSGPTANMNTEAFF. In DNA, the CDR3 is TGTGCCTGGAGCGGGCCGACAGCTAACATGAACACTGAAGCTTTCTTT. The full variable domain, its missing parts supplied by reference TRBV30 and TRBJ1-1, is SQTIHQWPATLVQPVGSPLSLECTVEGTSNPNLYWYRQAAGRGLQLLFYSVGIGQISSEVPQNLSASRPQDRQFILSSKKLLLSDSGFYLCAWSGPTANMNTEAFFGQGTRLTVV.